Described below is a single TCR beta chain sequence and its context. This may stem from a read error, because a much larger clone lies one nucleotide away. Graves' hyperthyroidism without ophthalmopathy progression within 18 months was termed stable. This specimen belongs to a study of T cells in Graves' hyperthyroidism and ophthalmopathy. Authors of the study amplified TCR beta CDR3 regions from RNA transcripts. Using the HTBI primer set, a first-round RT-PCR was run on the TCR CDR3. Using its own MiXCR run on the multiplex PCR reads, TCRdb lists one record per CDR3 protein. The sample lists under 650,000 distinct CDR3 sequences; 15% to 20% were seen once. The germline CDR1 and CDR2 sequences are SGHVS and FQNEAQ. This CDR3 is 12 amino acids long. V was clipped by 2 bases and J by 6 bases, with 4 bases between them.

The sequence was obtained from a woman aged 30 to 39 with Graves' hyperthyroidism. The J gene is TRBJ2-2, the V gene TRBV7-8, with D unclear. Source material: blood. DNA of the CDR3: TGTGCCAGCAGCTTAAAGCCCGGGGAGCTGTTTTTT. Protein: CASSLKPGELFF.